Each of the 14 T cell receptor beta chains below was sequenced from the same sample in a study of blood T cell repertoires in COVID-19. Assay used: immunoSEQ multiplex PCR; TCRdb lists only in-frame clones, some missing. The sample has some 150,000 clones, approximately 87% seen once. The sequencing input was peripheral blood. The receptor set was obtained from a man between 45 and 60 years old who had recovered from COVID-19.

The CDR3 nucleotides read TGCGCCAGCAGCCCGCGGACAGGGTACGGCTACACCTTC. It translates to CASSPRTGYGYTF. The J gene is TRBJ1-2, the V gene TRBV5-1, with 8 positions matching TRBD1. CDR3 length: 13 amino acids. Germline V gene sequence: CDR1 SGHRS, CDR2 YFSETQ. V trimming: 4 bases; J trimming: 8 bases; junction bases outside the gene matches: 7.

This clone is a singleton in its sample. The V and J genes are TRBV6-4 and TRBJ1-1, with D maybe TRBD1 (6 bases). The CDR3 has 16 amino acids. The V end lost 0 bases, the J end lost 0 bases, and 11 bases lay between the germline ends. Germline assignment: CDR1 MRHNA and CDR2 SNTAGT. The CDR3 reads CASSDSGQTLNTEAFF. The CDR3 DNA reads TGTGCCAGCAGTGACTCCGGACAGACCTTGAACACTGAAGCTTTCTTT.

The chain uses TRBV9 and TRBJ1-1; D unresolved. This CDR3 spans 15 amino acids. Trimming cost V 0 bases and J 1 base, with 10 bases left between them. Germline assignment: CDR1 SGDLS and CDR2 YYNGEE. The chain's CDR3 is CASSVAKTPNTEAFF. The DNA of the CDR3 is TGTGCCAGCAGCGTAGCTAAGACACCGAACACTGAAGCTTTCTTT.

The chain is built from TRBV4-1 and TRBJ1-1; 7 bases align to TRBD1. Germline loops: CDR1 MGHRA, CDR2 YSYEKL. The CDR3 loop spans 16 amino acids. After removal of 1 base from V and 0 bases from J, the junction contained 5 bases not matched to a gene. This chain's CDR3 is CASSQARGGMNTEAFF. CDR3 in DNA: TGCGCCAGCAGCCAAGCCCGAGGGGGCATGAACACTGAAGCTTTCTTT.

CDR3 coding DNA: TGTGCCAGTGGACAGGGGCTCTATGGCTACACCTTC. It yields the protein CASGQGLYGYTF. This chain uses TRBV12-3 or TRBV12-4 with TRBJ1-2, with 9 positions matching TRBD1. The CDR3 is made up of 12 amino acids. Losses at the gene ends were 9 bases for V and 4 bases for J; bases not matched to a gene: 3.

V usage is TRBV2 and J usage is TRBJ1-5; TRBD1 aligns across 9 bases. The CDR3 totals 19 residues. Germline CDR1 and CDR2: SNHLY and FYNNEI. Unmatched junction bases numbered 18, after V lost 3 bases and J lost 6 bases. Here the CDR3 reads CASSDNRDRAVTEGQPQHF. The CDR3 region has the DNA TGTGCCAGCAGTGACAACCGGGACAGGGCGGTTACGGAGGGTCAGCCCCAGCATTTT.

This clone has a single count. This rearrangement joins TRBV12-5 to TRBJ2-7; D perhaps matches TRBD2 (5 bases). CDR3 length: 13 residues. Trimming shortened V by 0 bases and J by 5 bases, and 8 bases separated the two germline ends. CDR1 LGHNT and CDR2 FRNRAP come from the germline V gene. The CDR3 spells CASGLVSGDEQYF. The CDR3 region has the DNA TGTGCTAGTGGTTTGGTATCCGGGGACGAGCAGTACTTC.

This clone was detected a few times. Other DNA variants within this sample encode the same CDR3. The chain recombines TRBV7-2 with TRBJ1-1, with D tentatively TRBD1 (5 bases). V was clipped by 0 bases and J by 5 bases, with 10 bases between them. CDR1 is SGHTA and CDR2 is FQGNSA in the germline V gene. This CDR3 is 14 amino acids long. The CDR3 loop reads CASSLASGGTEAFF. The CDR3 DNA follows: TGTGCCAGCAGCTTAGCGTCGGGGGGGACTGAAGCTTTCTTT.

V usage is TRBV7-2 and J usage is TRBJ1-3, with D tentatively TRBD1 (5 bases). In germline, CDR1 is SGHTA, CDR2 FQGNSA. V was trimmed by 5 bases and J by 1 base, leaving 12 bases between them. This CDR3 has 15 residues. The CDR3 nucleotides read TGTGCCAGCAGCAAAAGTAGGGGATCTGGAAACACCATATATTTT. Protein product: CASSKSRGSGNTIYF.

The table lists this clone with a count of one. V is TRBV6-5 and J is TRBJ2-7, with D uncertain. This CDR3 has 13 amino acids. Looked up from germline, CDR1 is MNHEY and CDR2 is SVGAGI. V was trimmed by 6 bases and J by 1 base, leaving 10 bases between them. The CDR3 spells CASRSTTSYEQYF. The CDR3 nucleotides read TGTGCCAGCAGGTCTACTACTTCCTACGAGCAGTACTTC.

The rearrangement joins TRBV7-2 to TRBJ1-2, with D hard to call. The CDR3 has 12 amino acids. Trimming shortened V by 3 bases and J by 2 bases, and 4 bases separated the two germline ends. Germline CDR1 SGHTA, CDR2 FQGNSA. The CDR3 spells CASSFFNYGYTF. Here the CDR3 DNA reads TGTGCCAGCAGCTTCTTCAACTATGGCTACACCTTC.

This chain joins TRBV10-1 and TRBJ1-5; 8 bases map to TRBD1. The CDR3 spans 17 residues. V was clipped by 6 bases and J by 0 bases; unmatched bases: 10. CDR1 and CDR2 from the germline V gene are WNHNN and SYGVQD (reference sequence). The CDR3 region is CASSGFHRGYSNQPQHF. CDR3 nucleotide sequence: TGCGCCAGCAGCGGATTCCACAGGGGGTATAGCAATCAGCCCCAGCATTTT.

The chain carries TRBV11-3 and TRBJ2-5; TRBD2 aligns across 10 bases. V gave up 2 bases and J gave up 2 bases; unmatched junction bases: 5. Germline CDR1 and CDR2: SGHNT and YENEEA. The CDR3 is made up of 16 amino acids. The CDR3 nucleotides read TGTGCCAGCAGCTTAATCCCTAGCGGGAGACAAGAGACCCAGTACTTC. Protein product: CASSLIPSGRQETQYF.

V and J are TRBV5-6 and TRBJ1-1; unclear D gene. The germline V gene has CDR1 SGHDT and CDR2 YYEEEE. V lost 0 bases, J lost 1 base, and 4 bases lay in between. This CDR3 has 13 residues. CDR3 sequence reads: CASSLDRNTEAFF. Written as DNA, the CDR3 is TGTGCCAGCAGCTTGGACAGGAACACTGAAGCTTTCTTT. Together with reference TRBV5-6 and TRBJ1-1, the CDR3 gives the full variable domain: DAGVTQSPTHLIKTRGQQVTLRCSPKSGHDTVSWYQQALGQGPQFIFQYYEEEERQRGNFPDRFSGHQFPNYSSELNVNALLLGDSALYLCASSLDRNTEAFFGQGTRLTVV.